The rows below give T cell receptor beta chains drawn from one sample of a study of T cells in Graves' hyperthyroidism and ophthalmopathy. TCRdb re-called the multiplex PCR reads through MiXCR, storing one row per CDR3 protein. The sample holds 200,000 to 250,000 distinct CDR3 sequences; roughly 17% are singletons and the top ten take about 29%. Sequenced: blood. Every receptor here comes from a woman younger than 35 with Graves' ophthalmopathy. Both conserved end residues are part of each CDR3. The D gene is left open where the match is weak. The size entry gives once, few, many or a size class.

length,D,size,V,J,DNA,CDR3
14,TRBD2,many,TRBV12-3/TRBV12-4,TRBJ2-7,TGTGCCAGCAATCAGCGGGGGGGCCGCTACGAGCAGTACTTC,CASNQRGGRYEQYF
11,-,many,TRBV24-1,TRBJ2-1,TGTGCCACAGGGCCCTACAATGAGCAGTTCTTC,CATGPYNEQFF
14,TRBD2,many,TRBV6-1,TRBJ2-3,TGTGCCAGCCTGACTAGCGGAGGCACAGATACGCAGTATTTT,CASLTSGGTDTQYF
15,-,many,TRBV28,TRBJ2-3,TGTGCCAGCAGTTTAGGTTATCTGGGCACAGATACGCAGTATTTT,CASSLGYLGTDTQYF
14,-,many,TRBV12-3/TRBV12-4,TRBJ1-1,TGTGCCAGCAATCACGGGGATTTTAACACTGAAGCTTTCTTT,CASNHGDFNTEAFF
14,-,many,TRBV11-3,TRBJ2-1,TGTGCCAGCAGCTTATCTCGACTAGGTAATGAGCAGTTCTTC,CASSLSRLGNEQFF
13,-,few,TRBV4-1,TRBJ1-5,TGCGCCAGCAGCCGCCCAGGGAACCAGCCCCAGCATTTT,CASSRPGNQPQHF
17,-,many,TRBV18,TRBJ1-1,TGTGCCAGCTCACTGGTCCGGGACGGCCACGTAGGCACTGAAGCTTTCTTT,CASSLVRDGHVGTEAFF
16,-,many,TRBV11-2,TRBJ2-2,TGTGCCAGCAGCTTATCCTCAGGGCGTAACACCGGGGAGCTGTTTTTT,CASSLSSGRNTGELFF
14,-,many,TRBV6-5,TRBJ2-2,TGTGCCAGCGCTGGCGGGGTTCACACCGGGGAGCTGTTTTTT,CASAGGVHTGELFF
13,-,many,TRBV20-1,TRBJ1-2,TGCAGTGCTAGTCGGCAGGGACTCGATGGCTACACCTTC,CSASRQGLDGYTF
16,-,many,TRBV6-1,TRBJ2-3,TGTGCCAGCAGTGAAAGGACAGTCACTCCCACAGATACGCAGTATTTT,CASSERTVTPTDTQYF
15,-,many,TRBV4-2,TRBJ1-2,TGTGCCAGCAGCCAAGATGAGGGTTTCAGAGATGGCTACACCTTC,CASSQDEGFRDGYTF
13,-,many,TRBV6-1,TRBJ1-4,TGTGCCAGCAGAACAGGGCTCAATGAAAAACTGTTTTTT,CASRTGLNEKLFF
15,-,many,TRBV27,TRBJ2-3,TGTGCCAGCAGTCGGCGGCTTACTAGCACAGATACGCAGTATTTT,CASSRRLTSTDTQYF
15,TRBD1,many,TRBV28,TRBJ1-1,TGTGCCAGCAGTCGCCGGGACAGGGCGCGCACTGAAGCTTTCTTT,CASSRRDRARTEAFF
15,-,many,TRBV7-8,TRBJ2-3,TGTGCCAGCAGACCAAGGGGGGGCCTCACAGATACGCAGTATTTT,CASRPRGGLTDTQYF
15,-,many,TRBV28,TRBJ2-5,TGTGCCAGCAGCCAGATTATTGGGAACCAAGAGACCCAGTACTTC,CASSQIIGNQETQYF
15,TRBD1,few,TRBV28,TRBJ1-4,TGTGCCAGCAGTTCTCTCGGGACAGGGGGCGAAAAACTGTTTTTT,CASSSLGTGGEKLFF
17,-,few,TRBV6-2/TRBV6-3,TRBJ1-3,TGTGCCAGCAGTTACTCATTTCCGGGGGACTCTGGAAACACCATATATTTT,CASSYSFPGDSGNTIYF